These 5 T cell receptor beta chains were sequenced from one sample in a study of blood T cell repertoires in COVID-19. Only in-frame clones appear in the TCRdb table, and some are missing; sequencing was by immunoSEQ multiplex PCR. In the table there are some 180,000 clones, 80% of which are singletons. What was sequenced was PBMCs or T cells enriched from blood (not recorded which). The receptors were sampled from a man aged 60 to 69 who had been exposed to COVID-19.

This clone was seen many times. The chain combines TRBV9 with TRBJ2-7, with D possibly TRBD2 on 7 matching bases. CDR1 and CDR2 (germline): SGDLS, YYNGEE. This CDR3 has 14 amino acids. V lost 3 bases and J 2 bases, leaving 12 bases between the germline ends. DNA for the CDR3: TGTGCCAGCAGCGAGGGGGGGAAGACCTACGAGCAGTACTTC. Protein: CASSEGGKTYEQYF.

V and J are TRBV6-2 or TRBV6-3 and TRBJ1-6, with D hard to call. Germline CDR1 is MNHEY and CDR2 is SVGEGT. The CDR3 spans 12 residues. V was trimmed by 4 bases and J by 9 bases, leaving 7 bases between them. For the CDR3, the DNA is TGTGCCAGCAGTTTCCTTCGTTCACCCCTCCACTTT. This codes for CASSFLRSPLHF.

This clone was seen at least ten times. This rearrangement joins TRBV29-1 to TRBJ1-1; D is undetermined. The V gene lost 3 bases and the J gene lost 4 bases, with 15 bases spanning the gap. CDR1 is SQVTM and CDR2 is ANQGSEA in the germline V gene. The CDR3 runs to 14 residues. CDR3 in DNA: TGCAGCGTTGAGTCGGCGGCCGGCGGCACTGAAGCTTTCTTT. This gives the protein CSVESAAGGTEAFF.

This chain joins TRBV12-3 or TRBV12-4 and TRBJ2-5, with D tentatively TRBD2 (6 bases). V shed 6 bases and J shed 5 bases, with 13 bases lying between them. This CDR3 contains 13 residues. The DNA of the CDR3 is TGTGCCAGCAGACCCGGGACTCGGGAGACCCAGTACTTC. This encodes CASRPGTRETQYF.

This clone qualifies as hyperexpanded. The chain carries TRBV4-3 and TRBJ2-7; 8 positions agree with TRBD1. CDR1 and CDR2 from the germline V gene are LGHNA and YSLEER. Trimming removed 3 bases from V and 7 bases from J; junction bases left unmatched: 5. The CDR3 contains 13 residues. DNA for the CDR3: TGCGCCAGCAGCCAGCGGACAGGGAGGGAGCAGTACTTC. This gives the protein CASSQRTGREQYF.